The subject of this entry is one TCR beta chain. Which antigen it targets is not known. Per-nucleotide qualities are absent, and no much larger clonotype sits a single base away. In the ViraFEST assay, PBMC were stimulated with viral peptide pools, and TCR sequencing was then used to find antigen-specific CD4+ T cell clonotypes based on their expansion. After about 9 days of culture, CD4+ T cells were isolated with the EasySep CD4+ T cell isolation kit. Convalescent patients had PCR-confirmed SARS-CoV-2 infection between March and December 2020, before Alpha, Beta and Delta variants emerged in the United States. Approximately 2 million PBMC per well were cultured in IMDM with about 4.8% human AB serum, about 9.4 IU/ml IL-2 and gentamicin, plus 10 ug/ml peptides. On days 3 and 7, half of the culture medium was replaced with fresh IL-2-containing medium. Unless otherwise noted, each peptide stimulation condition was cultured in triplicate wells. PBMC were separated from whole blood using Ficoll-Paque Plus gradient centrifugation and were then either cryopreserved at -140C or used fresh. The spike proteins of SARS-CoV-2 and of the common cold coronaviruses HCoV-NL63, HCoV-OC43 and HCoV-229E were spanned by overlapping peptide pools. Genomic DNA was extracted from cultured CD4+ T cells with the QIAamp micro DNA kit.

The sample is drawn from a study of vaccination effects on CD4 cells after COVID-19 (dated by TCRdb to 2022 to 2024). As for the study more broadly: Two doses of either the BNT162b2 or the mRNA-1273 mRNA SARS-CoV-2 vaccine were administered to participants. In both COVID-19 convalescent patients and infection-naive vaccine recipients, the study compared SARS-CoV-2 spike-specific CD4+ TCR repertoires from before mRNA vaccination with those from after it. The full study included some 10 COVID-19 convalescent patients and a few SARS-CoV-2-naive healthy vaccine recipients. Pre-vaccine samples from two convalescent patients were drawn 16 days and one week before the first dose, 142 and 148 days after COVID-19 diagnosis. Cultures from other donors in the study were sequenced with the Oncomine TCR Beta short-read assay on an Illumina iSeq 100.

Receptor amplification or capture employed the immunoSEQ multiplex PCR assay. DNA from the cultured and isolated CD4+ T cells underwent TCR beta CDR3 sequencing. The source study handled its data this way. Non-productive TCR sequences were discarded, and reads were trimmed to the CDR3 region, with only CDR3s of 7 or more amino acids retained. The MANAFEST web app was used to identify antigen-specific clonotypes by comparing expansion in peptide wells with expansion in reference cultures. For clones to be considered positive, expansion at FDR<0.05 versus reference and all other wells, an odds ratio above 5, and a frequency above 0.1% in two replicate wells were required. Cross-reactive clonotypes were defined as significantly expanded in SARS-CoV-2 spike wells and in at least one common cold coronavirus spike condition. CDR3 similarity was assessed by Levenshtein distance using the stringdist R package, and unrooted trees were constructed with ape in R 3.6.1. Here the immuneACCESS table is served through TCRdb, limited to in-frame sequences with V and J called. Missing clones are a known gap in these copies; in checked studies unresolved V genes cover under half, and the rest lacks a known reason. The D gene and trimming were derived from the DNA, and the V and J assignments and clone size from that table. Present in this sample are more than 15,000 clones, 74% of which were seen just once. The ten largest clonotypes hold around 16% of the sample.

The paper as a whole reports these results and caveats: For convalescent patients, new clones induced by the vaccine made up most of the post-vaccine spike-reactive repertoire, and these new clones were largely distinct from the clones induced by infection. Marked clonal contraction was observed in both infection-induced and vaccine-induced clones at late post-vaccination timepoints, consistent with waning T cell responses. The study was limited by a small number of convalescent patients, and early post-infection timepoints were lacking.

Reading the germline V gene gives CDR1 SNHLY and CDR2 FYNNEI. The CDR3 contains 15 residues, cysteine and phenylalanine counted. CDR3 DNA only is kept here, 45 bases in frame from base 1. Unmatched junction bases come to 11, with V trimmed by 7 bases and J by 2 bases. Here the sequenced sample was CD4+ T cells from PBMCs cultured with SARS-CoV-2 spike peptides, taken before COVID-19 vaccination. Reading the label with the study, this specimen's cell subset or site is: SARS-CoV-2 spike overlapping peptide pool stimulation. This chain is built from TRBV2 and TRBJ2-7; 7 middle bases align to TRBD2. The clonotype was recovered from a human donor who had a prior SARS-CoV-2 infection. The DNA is TGTGCCAGCAAACCGCGGGGGAGGGCCACCTACGAGCAGTACTTC. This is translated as CASKPRGRATYEQYF.